This TCR beta chain was sequenced in a study of response to subunit inactivated influenza vaccine. Using its own MiXCR run on the RT-PCR reads, TCRdb lists one record per CDR3 protein. The sample records hundreds of thousands of distinct CDR3 sequences, under 9% being singletons. The CDR3 extends over 14 amino acids. Per the germline V gene, CDR1 is SQVTM and CDR2 is ANQGSEA. V was pared by 7 bases and J by 5 bases, with 14 bases of the junction left unmatched. Overall study results and limits: Each seasonal influenza vaccination recruits few new T cells, the authors suggested.

Notes on this clonotype: Its target is not known.

This clonotype originated in a man in his fifties or sixties who received an inactivated influenza vaccine. The genes are TRBV29-1 and TRBJ2-7; 7 bases agree with TRBD1. This specimen was PBMCs from blood, taken around 25 months after vaccination. DNA of the CDR3: TGCAGCGCAGCAAGACAGGGCCCGGTTGACGAGCAGTACTTC. It yields the protein CSAARQGPVDEQYF.